The 21 T cell receptor beta chains in this list originate from one sample, sequenced in a study of blood T cell repertoires in COVID-19. Generated by immunoSEQ multiplex PCR, the TCRdb table keeps only in-frame clones and is missing some. Here the sample spans under 350,000 clones, approximately 85% being singletons. Sequenced: peripheral blood. The origin of the receptors is a human donor in a cohort sampled during active COVID-19.

This clone appeared once. The V and J genes are TRBV28 and TRBJ2-1; 8 bases are shared with TRBD2. CDR1 MDHEN and CDR2 SYDVKM come from the germline V gene. The CDR3 contains 14 residues. Unmatched junction bases numbered 0, after V lost 3 bases and J lost 2 bases. CDR3 sequence reads: CASSLRGAYNEQFF. The DNA for the CDR3 is TGTGCCAGCAGTTTGCGGGGGGCCTACAATGAGCAGTTCTTC. Complete variable domain (other parts from reference TRBV28 and TRBJ2-1): DVKVTQSSRYLVKRTGEKVFLECVQDMDHENMFWYRQDPGLGLRLIYFSYDVKMKEKGDIPEGYSVSREKKERFSLILESASTNQTSMYLCASSLRGAYNEQFFGPGTRLTVL.

The table lists this clone with a few counts. J is TRBJ1-1 and V is TRBV19, with D unclear. CDR3 length: 11 amino acids. The germline V gene has CDR1 LNHDA and CDR2 SQIVND (reference sequence). The germline V and J ends were trimmed by 0 bases and 10 bases, with 6 bases remaining between them. Written as DNA, the CDR3 is TGTGCCAGTAGTATAGAAGCGGGAGCTTTCTTT. Its translation is CASSIEAGAFF.

The chain has TRBV25-1 and TRBJ2-1; tentatively, D is TRBD2 (6 bases). The V end was cut by 2 bases, the J end by 7 bases, with 15 bases between. Germline V lookup: CDR1 MGHDK, CDR2 SYGVNS. The CDR3 is made up of 15 amino acids. CDR3 bases: TGTGCCAGCAGTGAAACAAATCCCGGGGGAAATGAGCAGTTCTTC. This encodes CASSETNPGGNEQFF.

This chain uses TRBV28 with TRBJ1-2, with a possible D match to TRBD1 (5 bases). Germline CDR1 and CDR2: MDHEN and SYDVKM. V lost 2 bases and J lost 4, with 14 bases in between. The CDR3 totals 15 residues. CDR3 region: CASSLGSDSSYGYTF. CDR3 bases: TGTGCCAGCAGTTTAGGAAGTGACAGCTCCTATGGCTACACCTTC.

A single count supports this clone. This chain links TRBV19 with TRBJ2-7; 14 nucleotides align to TRBD2. Trimming took 7 bases from V and 0 from J; bases not matched to a gene: 2. The CDR3 is made up of 15 amino acids. Germline V gene sequence: CDR1 LNHDA, CDR2 SQIVND (reference sequence). The CDR3 reads CASTGTSGGSYEQYF. The CDR3 DNA is TGTGCCAGTACCGGGACTAGCGGGGGCTCCTACGAGCAGTACTTC.

The rearrangement uses TRBV10-3 and TRBJ1-2, with D perhaps matching TRBD1 (6 bases). Trimming took 10 bases from V and 7 from J, leaving 13 bases between them. The CDR3 totals 11 residues. The germline V gene encodes CDR1 ENHRY and CDR2 SYGVKD. CDR3 bases: TGTGCCAGTTCAGGGGAGGGTGGCTACACCTTC. Translated, it gives CASSGEGGYTF.

V is TRBV2 and J is TRBJ2-3, with D possibly TRBD2 on 5 matching bases. CDR3 length equals 14 residues. Trimming left V 8 bases short and J 2 bases short, with 14 bases between. Germline assignment: CDR1 SNHLY and CDR2 FYNNEI. The CDR3 protein is CASRSGDNTDTQYF. CDR3 nucleotide sequence: TGTGCCAGCCGGTCCGGGGATAACACAGATACGCAGTATTTT.

This clone was recorded once. This chain links TRBV5-1 with TRBJ1-1; 7 nucleotides match TRBD1. After removal of 0 bases from V and 6 bases from J, the junction contained 5 bases not matched to a gene. CDR1 is SGHRS and CDR2 is YFSETQ in the germline V gene. CDR3 size: 14 residues. The CDR3 is CASSLGQGGSEAFF. The CDR3 bases are TGCGCCAGCAGCTTGGGACAGGGTGGATCTGAAGCTTTCTTT.

The rearrangement links TRBV5-4 to TRBJ1-4; no firm D call. The CDR3 covers 15 residues. Germline V gene sequence: CDR1 SGHNT, CDR2 YYREEE (reference sequence). V lost 1 base, J lost 12 bases, and 19 bases lay in between. The CDR3 DNA is TGTGCCAGCAGCTTGTATGGTCGTGAGGTCGACGAACTGTTTTTT. This codes for CASSLYGREVDELFF.

The rearrangement links TRBV19 to TRBJ2-1; D ambiguous. CDR3 length: 11 residues. The germline V gene encodes CDR1 LNHDA and CDR2 SQIVND (reference sequence). V gave up 3 bases and J gave up 7 bases, with 4 bases separating them. CDR3: CASSIINEQFF. CDR3 DNA: TGTGCCAGTAGTATTATTAATGAGCAGTTCTTC.

The rearrangement uses TRBV7-9 and TRBJ2-2, with D unresolved. There are 14 residues in the CDR3. Germline loops: CDR1 SEHNR, CDR2 FQNEAQ (reference sequence). With 3 bases removed from V and 6 bases from J, the gap between germline ends came to 11 bases. DNA of the CDR3: TGTGCCAGCAGCTTTGTGTCCGAGGCCGGGGAGCTGTTTTTT. It encodes CASSFVSEAGELFF.

The V call is TRBV14, the J call TRBJ2-2, with a possible D match to TRBD1 (6 bases). This CDR3 contains 15 residues. V lost 1 base and J 5 bases, leaving 11 bases between the germline ends. Germline CDR1 reads SGHDN; CDR2 reads FVKESK. The CDR3 nucleotides read TGTGCCAGCAGCCAAGTAACAGGGACAACCGGGGAGCTGTTTTTT. Encoded protein: CASSQVTGTTGELFF. The complete variable domain, with remaining parts taken from reference TRBV14 and TRBJ2-2, reads EAGVTQFPSHSVIEKGQTVTLRCDPISGHDNLYWYRRVMGKEIKFLLHFVKESKQDESGMPNNRFLAERTGGTYSTLKVQPAELEDSGVYFCASSQVTGTTGELFFGEGSRLTVL.

The J gene is TRBJ2-3, the V gene TRBV5-1, with 8 bases fitting TRBD1. Trimming cost V 4 bases and J 0 bases; bases outside gene matches: 7. CDR3 length: 16 residues. Germline CDR1 and CDR2: SGHRS and YFSETQ. The CDR3 region has the DNA TGCGCCAGCAGCCTTGATGGACAGGGAAGCACAGATACGCAGTATTTT. The encoded protein is CASSLDGQGSTDTQYF.

The chain couples TRBV5-1 to TRBJ2-3, with 7 bases fitting TRBD2. CDR1 and CDR2 from the germline V gene are SGHRS and YFSETQ. The trim removed 4 bases at V and 2 bases at J, leaving 4 bases unmatched. The CDR3 totals 14 residues. The CDR3 loop is CASSRGGNTDTQYF. CDR3 coding DNA: TGCGCCAGCAGCCGCGGGGGAAACACAGATACGCAGTATTTT. Full variable domain (remainder filled in from reference TRBV5-1 and TRBJ2-3): KAGVTQTPRYLIKTRGQQVTLSCSPISGHRSVSWYQQTPGQGLQFLFEYFSETQRNKGNFPGRFSGRQFSNSRSEMNVSTLELGDSALYLCASSRGGNTDTQYFGPGTRLTVL.

The V gene is TRBV3-1 (or the pseudogene TRBV3-2), the J gene TRBJ2-3, with 10 bases lining up with TRBD2. The CDR3 has 15 amino acids. The trim removed 4 bases at V and 4 bases at J, leaving 5 bases unmatched. CDR1 and CDR2 from the germline V gene are LGHDT and YNNKEL (reference sequence). In DNA, the CDR3 is TGTGCCAGCAGCCGGAGCGGGGGGGCCGCAGATACGCAGTATTTT. Its protein is CASSRSGGAADTQYF.

V is TRBV7-9 and J is TRBJ1-3; D is undetermined. Germline CDR1 SEHNR, CDR2 FQNEAQ (reference sequence). Between the trimmed V and J ends, which lost 5 bases and 9 bases, there was a span of 26 bases. This CDR3 spans 17 amino acids. The CDR3, as DNA: TGTGCCAGCAGCGCCGGTGGGAGCCTCAACCTAGTCGGCACCATATATTTT. Residues: CASSAGGSLNLVGTIYF. The full variable domain, its missing parts supplied by reference TRBV7-9 and TRBJ1-3, is DTGVSQNPRHKITKRGQNVTFRCDPISEHNRLYWYRQTLGQGPEFLTYFQNEAQLEKSRLLSDRFSAERPKGSFSTLEIQRTEQGDSAMYLCASSAGGSLNLVGTIYFGEGSWLTVV.

V and J are TRBV30 and TRBJ1-1; D is possibly TRBD1 (5 bases). There are 15 residues in the CDR3. CDR1 and CDR2 from the germline V gene are GTSNPN and SVGIG (reference sequence). V lost 1 base to trimming and J lost 5 bases, with 17 bases between them. The DNA of the CDR3 is TGTGCCTGGAGTGACCCGACAGATATAATAACTGAAGCTTTCTTT. Translation gives CAWSDPTDIITEAFF.

The chain is built from TRBV5-6 and TRBJ1-1; D not resolved. The germline V and J ends were trimmed by 0 bases and 1 base, with 10 bases remaining between them. The germline gives CDR1 SGHDT, CDR2 YYEEEE. The CDR3 extends over 15 amino acids. CDR3 DNA sequence: TGTGCCAGCAGCTTGGTCGTTGAGCCGAACACTGAAGCTTTCTTT. It encodes CASSLVVEPNTEAFF. Supplemented by reference TRBV5-6 and TRBJ1-1, the full variable domain reads DAGVTQSPTHLIKTRGQQVTLRCSPKSGHDTVSWYQQALGQGPQFIFQYYEEEERQRGNFPDRFSGHQFPNYSSELNVNALLLGDSALYLCASSLVVEPNTEAFFGQGTRLTVV.

The rearrangement links TRBV27 to TRBJ2-3; 7 nucleotides match TRBD1. CDR3 length: 13 residues. V lost 5 bases to trimming and J lost 4 bases; unmatched junction nucleotides: 3. Germline assignment: CDR1 MNHEY and CDR2 SMNVEV (reference sequence). This CDR3 reads CASSPQGADTQYF. The CDR3 DNA sequence: TGTGCCAGCAGTCCCCAGGGGGCAGATACGCAGTATTTT.

As DNA, the CDR3 is TGTGCCAGCAGCTTACCCCGTACTCGATACAATGAGCAGTTCTTC. Its translation: CASSLPRTRYNEQFF. The J gene is TRBJ2-1, the V gene TRBV11-1; D unresolved. V was shortened by 2 bases and J by 4 bases, with 12 bases between the two germline ends. This CDR3 contains 15 residues. The V gene's germline CDR1 is SGHAT and CDR2 FQDESV (reference sequence).

V and J are TRBV3-1 (or the pseudogene TRBV3-2) and TRBJ1-1, with 7 bases aligning to TRBD1. With 4 bases clipped from V and 6 bases from J, the junction kept 11 bases outside the gene matches. This CDR3 region has 15 residues. Germline V gene lookup returns CDR1 LGHDT and CDR2 YNNKEL (reference sequence). The CDR3 spells CASSRTLGGASEAFF. In nucleotides, the CDR3 is TGTGCCAGCAGCCGGACACTAGGGGGCGCATCTGAAGCTTTCTTT.